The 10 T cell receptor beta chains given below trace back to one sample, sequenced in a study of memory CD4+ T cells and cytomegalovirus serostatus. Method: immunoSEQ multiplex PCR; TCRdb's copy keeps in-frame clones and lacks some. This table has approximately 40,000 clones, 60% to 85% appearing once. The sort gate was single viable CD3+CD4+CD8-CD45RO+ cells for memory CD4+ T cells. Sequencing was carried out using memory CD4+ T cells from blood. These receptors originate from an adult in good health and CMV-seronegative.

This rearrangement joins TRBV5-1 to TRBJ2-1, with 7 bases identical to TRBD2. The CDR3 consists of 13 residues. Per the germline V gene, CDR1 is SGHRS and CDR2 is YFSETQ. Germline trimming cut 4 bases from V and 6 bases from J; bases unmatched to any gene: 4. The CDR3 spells CASSETSSNEQFF. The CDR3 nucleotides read TGCGCCAGCAGCGAGACTAGCTCCAATGAGCAGTTCTTC. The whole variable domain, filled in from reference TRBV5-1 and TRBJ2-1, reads KAGVTQTPRYLIKTRGQQVTLSCSPISGHRSVSWYQQTPGQGLQFLFEYFSETQRNKGNFPGRFSGRQFSNSRSEMNVSTLELGDSALYLCASSETSSNEQFFGPGTRLTVL.

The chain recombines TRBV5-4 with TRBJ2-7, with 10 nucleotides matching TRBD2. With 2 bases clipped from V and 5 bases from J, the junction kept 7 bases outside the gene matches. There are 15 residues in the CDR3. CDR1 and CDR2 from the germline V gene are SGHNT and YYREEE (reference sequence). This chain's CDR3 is CASSLPGLASDEQYF. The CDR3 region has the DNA TGTGCCAGCAGCTTACCGGGACTAGCGTCCGACGAGCAGTACTTC.

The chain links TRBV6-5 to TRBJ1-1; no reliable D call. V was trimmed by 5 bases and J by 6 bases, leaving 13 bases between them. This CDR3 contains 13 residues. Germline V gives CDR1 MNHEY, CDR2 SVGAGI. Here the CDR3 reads CASSEGPRAEAFF. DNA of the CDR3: TGTGCCAGCAGTGAAGGGCCGCGAGCTGAAGCTTTCTTT.

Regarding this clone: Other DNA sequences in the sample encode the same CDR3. This CDR3 is CASSLLGPSNQPQHF. Here the CDR3 DNA reads TGTGCCAGCAGTTTATTAGGGCCAAGCAATCAGCCCCAGCATTTT. This chain connects TRBV28 to TRBJ1-5, with no clear D. The CDR3 covers 15 residues. The germline CDR1 and CDR2 sequences are MDHEN and SYDVKM. The ends were cut back, 1 base at V and 1 base at J, with 8 bases in the middle.

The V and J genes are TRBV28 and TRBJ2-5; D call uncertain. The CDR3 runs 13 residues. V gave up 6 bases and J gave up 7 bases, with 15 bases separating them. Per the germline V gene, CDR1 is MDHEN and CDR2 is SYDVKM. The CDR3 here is CASSPPWLRTQYF. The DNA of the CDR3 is TGTGCCAGCAGCCCTCCGTGGTTGCGGACCCAGTACTTC.

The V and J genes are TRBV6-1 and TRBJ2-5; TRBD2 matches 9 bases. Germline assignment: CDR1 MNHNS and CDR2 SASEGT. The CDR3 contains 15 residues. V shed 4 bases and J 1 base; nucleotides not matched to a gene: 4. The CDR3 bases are TGTGCCAGCAGTGTTAGTAGCGGGGGCCAAGAGACCCAGTACTTC. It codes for CASSVSSGGQETQYF.

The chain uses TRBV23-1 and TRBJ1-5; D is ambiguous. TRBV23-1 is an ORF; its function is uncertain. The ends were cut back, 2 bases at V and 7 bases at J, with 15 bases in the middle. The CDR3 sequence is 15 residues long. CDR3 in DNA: TGCGCCAGCAGTCAAGAGGATGCGGGGTTACAGCCCCAGCATTTT. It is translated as CASSQEDAGLQPQHF.

The CDR3 protein is CASSLSARGSGNTIYF. DNA of the CDR3: TGTGCCAGCAGTTTAAGTGCCCGGGGCTCTGGAAACACCATATATTTT. V is TRBV27 and J is TRBJ1-3, with D unresolved. V dropped 2 bases and J dropped 0 bases, with 11 bases sitting between them. Germline V CDR1 and CDR2: MNHEY, SMNVEV (reference sequence). The CDR3 totals 16 residues.

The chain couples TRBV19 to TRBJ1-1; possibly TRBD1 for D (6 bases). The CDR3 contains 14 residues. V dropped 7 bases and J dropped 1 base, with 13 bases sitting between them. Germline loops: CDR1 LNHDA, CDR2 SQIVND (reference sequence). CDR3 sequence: CASTLRGGNTEAFF. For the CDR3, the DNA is TGTGCCAGTACCTTGAGAGGGGGGAACACTGAAGCTTTCTTT.

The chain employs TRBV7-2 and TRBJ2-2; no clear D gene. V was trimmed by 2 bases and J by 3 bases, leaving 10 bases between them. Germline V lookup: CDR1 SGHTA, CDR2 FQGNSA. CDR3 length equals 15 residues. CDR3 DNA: TGTGCCAGCAGCTTAAATCGCGCAGACACCGGGGAGCTGTTTTTT. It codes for CASSLNRADTGELFF.